Below are 18 T cell receptor beta chains sequenced from a single sample in a study of blood T cell repertoires in COVID-19 (TCRdb year 2020). The library was prepared using the immunoSEQ multiplex PCR assay. TCRdb took over this immuneACCESS table, retaining in-frame rearrangements with V and J assigned. Such tables are incomplete; in checked studies, under half of the missing clones stem from an unresolved V gene, and the remainder is unexplained. Across this sample there are under 200,000 clones, with around 89% seen only once. Of the sample, under 6.5% is held by the ten largest clones. Sample: peripheral blood. The source of these receptors is a man aged 40-50 years with active or convalescent COVID-19.

The chain uses TRBV3-1 (or the pseudogene TRBV3-2) and TRBJ1-1, with 8 bases lining up with TRBD1. Germline trimming cut 6 bases from V and 4 bases from J; bases unmatched to any gene: 4. The CDR3 runs 13 residues. Germline CDR1 and CDR2: LGHDT and YNNKEL (reference sequence). CDR3 sequence: CASRDREGTEAFF. The CDR3 nucleotides read TGTGCCAGCAGGGACAGGGAGGGCACTGAAGCTTTCTTT.

The CDR3 DNA follows: TGTGCCAGCAGCCATGTTTCCGGGACAGGCCCCTACGAGCAGTACTTC. Translation gives CASSHVSGTGPYEQYF. The chain links TRBV4-2 to TRBJ2-7, with 8 bases lining up with TRBD1. Per the germline V gene, CDR1 is LGHNA and CDR2 is YNFKEQ. The trim removed 3 bases at V and 2 bases at J, leaving 9 bases unmatched. The CDR3 extends over 16 amino acids.

As DNA, the CDR3 is TGTGCCAGCAGCGGACAGGGGGCGGCAAGCACTGAAGCTTTCTTT. Its protein product is CASSGQGAASTEAFF. The chain employs TRBV21-1 and TRBJ1-1; TRBD1 was called by the table and not checked on the DNA. TRBV21-1 is an annotated pseudogene. This CDR3 has 15 amino acids.

This rearrangement joins TRBV6-5 to TRBJ2-2; D ambiguous. CDR3 length: 13 amino acids. Germline assignment: CDR1 MNHEY and CDR2 SVGAGI. Trimming cost V 8 bases and J 7 bases, with 14 bases left between them. The CDR3 DNA is TGTGCCAGCCTCGTCATATTCGGCGGGGAGCTGTTTTTT. Its protein is CASLVIFGGELFF.

The chain is built from TRBV9 and TRBJ2-7; 8 bases match TRBD2. The CDR3 is 14 amino acids. The junction had 3 bases not matched to a gene; V was cut back by 1 base and J by 3 bases. The germline V gene encodes CDR1 SGDLS and CDR2 YYNGEE. The chain's CDR3 is CASSVNSGNYEQYF. In nucleotides, the CDR3 is TGTGCCAGCAGCGTAAATAGCGGGAACTACGAGCAGTACTTC. The full variable domain, with the rest looked up from reference TRBV9 and TRBJ2-7, is DSGVTQTPKHLITATGQRVTLRCSPRSGDLSVYWYQQSLDQGLQFLIQYYNGEERAKGNILERFSAQQFPDLHSELNLSSLELGDSALYFCASSVNSGNYEQYFGPGTRLTVT.

The V call is TRBV5-1, the J call TRBJ1-6; D might be TRBD1 (6 bases). This CDR3 has 15 amino acids. The germline V gene encodes CDR1 SGHRS and CDR2 YFSETQ. V lost 0 bases, J lost 10 bases, and 14 bases lay in between. CDR3 sequence (DNA): TGCGCCAGCAGCTTGGAGGGGGTCGACGGCTCACCCCTCCACTTT. This translates into CASSLEGVDGSPLHF.

The chain carries TRBV5-1 and TRBJ1-2; 9 bases align to TRBD1. Trimming removed 7 bases from V and 8 bases from J; junction bases left unmatched: 9. The CDR3 length is 13 residues. Germline assignment: CDR1 SGHRS and CDR2 YFSETQ. The CDR3 DNA follows: TGCGCCAGCGGCGGGACAGGGCCGGGAGGCTACACCTTC. Translating it yields CASGGTGPGGYTF.

The chain couples TRBV19 to TRBJ1-3; D not certain. Per germline, CDR1 LNHDA and CDR2 SQIVND (reference sequence). The CDR3 extends over 15 amino acids. Trimming took 1 base from V and 2 from J, leaving 9 bases between them. The CDR3 nucleotides read TGTGCCAGTAGTATAGGGACTGGGACTGGAAACACCATATATTTT. This translates into CASSIGTGTGNTIYF.

This clone came up many times. The V call is TRBV29-1, the J call TRBJ2-7; 7 nucleotides agree with TRBD1. With V trimmed by 7 bases and J by 10 bases, 13 bases remained unmatched. Germline CDR1 and CDR2: SQVTM and ANQGSEA. This CDR3 spans 12 amino acids. CDR3 amino acids: CSARGQGDTQYF. CDR3 nucleotide sequence: TGCAGCGCCCGAGGGCAGGGGGATACACAGTACTTC.

The chain joins TRBV4-1 to TRBJ1-6; 7 bases align to TRBD1. V was clipped by 0 bases and J by 7 bases; unmatched bases: 3. The CDR3 consists of 15 residues. CDR1 and CDR2 (germline): MGHRA, YSYEKL. In DNA form, the CDR3 reads TGCGCCAGCAGCCAAGAAGGGACAGTCAATTCACCCCTCCACTTT. The encoded protein is CASSQEGTVNSPLHF.

The rearrangement links TRBV7-2 to TRBJ1-6; 7 bases fit TRBD1. CDR3 length: 15 amino acids. The J segment lost 5 bases and the V segment lost 7 bases, leaving 8 bases of the junction unmatched. Germline CDR1 reads SGHTA; CDR2 reads FQGNSA. This CDR3 reads CASTEQGSNNSPLHF. CDR3 nucleotide sequence: TGTGCCAGCACCGAACAGGGGAGTAATAATTCACCCCTCCACTTT.

V and J are TRBV2 and TRBJ2-5; 7 bases are a match to TRBD2. The V segment lost 7 bases and the J segment 1 base; nucleotides outside the gene matches: 9. This CDR3 region has 15 residues. CDR1 SNHLY and CDR2 FYNNEI come from the germline V gene. The CDR3 here is CASIWSGATQETQYF. DNA of the CDR3: TGTGCCAGCATTTGGAGCGGGGCCACCCAAGAGACCCAGTACTTC. Drawing the rest from reference TRBV2 and TRBJ2-5, the complete variable domain is EPEVTQTPSHQVTQMGQEVILRCVPISNHLYFYWYRQILGQKVEFLVSFYNNEISEKSEIFDDQFSVERPDGSNFTLKIRSTKLEDSAMYFCASIWSGATQETQYFGPGTRLLVL.

This clone was detected a few times. J is TRBJ1-1 and V is TRBV28, with TRBD1 identical over 10 bases. Germline V gives CDR1 MDHEN, CDR2 SYDVKM. The V gene end was trimmed by 3 bases and the J gene end by 11 bases; junction bases not matched to a gene: 6. CDR3 length equals 13 residues. The chain's CDR3 is CASSFPGTGVAFF. CDR3 sequence (DNA): TGTGCCAGCAGTTTCCCCGGGACAGGGGTCGCTTTCTTT. Full variable domain (remainder filled in from reference TRBV28 and TRBJ1-1): DVKVTQSSRYLVKRTGEKVFLECVQDMDHENMFWYRQDPGLGLRLIYFSYDVKMKEKGDIPEGYSVSREKKERFSLILESASTNQTSMYLCASSFPGTGVAFFGQGTRLTVV.

V is TRBV10-3 and J is TRBJ2-2, with D possibly being TRBD2 (5 bases). The germline V gene encodes CDR1 ENHRY and CDR2 SYGVKD. There are 16 residues in the CDR3. Deletions cut 3 bases from V and 2 bases from J, with 13 bases between. The CDR3 reads CAISERRASNTGELFF. The CDR3 DNA sequence: TGTGCCATCAGTGAACGGCGGGCCTCTAACACCGGGGAGCTGTTTTTT.

The chain couples TRBV19 to TRBJ2-1, with 11 bases matching TRBD1. Trimming took 1 base from V and 4 from J; bases not matched to a gene: 9. Germline values: CDR1 LNHDA, CDR2 SQIVND (reference sequence). The CDR3 runs to 18 residues. CDR3 residues: CASSIGTGQGAVYNEQFF. CDR3 bases: TGTGCCAGTAGTATAGGTACTGGACAGGGGGCCGTGTACAATGAGCAGTTCTTC.

Only one count was recorded for this clone. This chain connects TRBV6-5 to TRBJ2-2, with D perhaps TRBD2 (6 bases). Germline-derived CDR1 and CDR2 are MNHEY and SVGAGI. The CDR3 totals 13 residues. With 8 bases removed from V and 6 bases from J, the gap between germline ends came to 13 bases. CDR3 region: CASQWGVAGELFF. The CDR3 nucleotides read TGTGCCAGCCAGTGGGGGGTGGCCGGGGAGCTGTTTTTT.

This clone has just one count. The chain is built from TRBV5-6 and TRBJ1-1, with 7 bases that match TRBD1. Per germline, CDR1 SGHDT and CDR2 YYEEEE. This CDR3 region has 15 residues. The V gene end was trimmed by 0 bases and the J gene end by 4 bases; junction bases not matched to a gene: 6. The CDR3: CASSLEGAFGTEAFF. The CDR3 bases are TGTGCCAGCAGCTTGGAGGGGGCTTTTGGCACTGAAGCTTTCTTT.

The gene calls are TRBV18 and TRBJ1-6; D is undetermined. Trimming cost V 5 bases and J 7 bases, with 12 bases left between them. The CDR3 spans 14 residues. Germline loops: CDR1 KGHSH, CDR2 LQKENI. The CDR3 DNA follows: TGTGCCAGCTCAGCTACAGACCAGAATTCACCCCTCCACTTT. This gives the protein CASSATDQNSPLHF.